A single sample gave rise to the 29 T cell receptor beta chains below, sequenced in a study of blood T cell repertoires in COVID-19. TCRdb keeps only in-frame clones here, not all; method: immunoSEQ multiplex PCR. Here the sample spans over 200,000 clones, about nine tenths being singletons. Sequencing input: peripheral blood. These receptors were collected from a man in his fifties with COVID-19, enrolled during active disease.

The chain uses TRBV5-1 and TRBJ2-3; 10 bases match TRBD2. V was pared by 2 bases and J by 3 bases, with 9 bases of the junction left unmatched. Germline CDR1 reads SGHRS; CDR2 reads YFSETQ. CDR3 length: 17 residues. The CDR3, as DNA: TGCGCCAGCAGCTTTGTCAGAGCGGGGGGGCTTACAGATACGCAGTATTTT. It specifies CASSFVRAGGLTDTQYF.

The V gene is TRBV19, the J gene TRBJ1-5, with D unresolved. The ends were cut back, 1 base at V and 0 bases at J, with 22 bases in the middle. There are 20 residues in the CDR3. Germline assignment: CDR1 LNHDA and CDR2 SQIVND (reference sequence). CDR3 coding DNA: TGTGCCAGTAGTATAGCTCATGGACCCGGTAGAGGGTATAGCAATCAGCCCCAGCATTTT. This codes for CASSIAHGPGRGYSNQPQHF.

The count of this clone is one. The chain carries TRBV6-5 and TRBJ2-2, with 7 bases matching TRBD1. In germline, CDR1 is MNHEY, CDR2 SVGAGI. Unmatched junction bases numbered 5, after V lost 10 bases and J lost 0 bases. The CDR3 runs to 14 residues. The CDR3: CATLGTANTGELFF. CDR3 nucleotides: TGTGCCACGTTAGGGACAGCGAACACCGGGGAGCTGTTTTTT.

This chain joins TRBV28 and TRBJ2-5, with 8 bases aligning to TRBD1. Losses at the gene ends were 5 bases for V and 2 bases for J; bases not matched to a gene: 7. Per germline, CDR1 MDHEN and CDR2 SYDVKM. This CDR3 region has 15 residues. The CDR3 sequence: CASSRRTGLQETQYF. The CDR3 nucleotides are TGTGCCAGCAGTAGACGGACAGGGCTACAAGAGACCCAGTACTTC.

This sequence joins TRBV30 and TRBJ2-7, with a weak D call TRBD2 (6 bases). Germline V gene sequence: CDR1 GTSNPN, CDR2 SVGIG (reference sequence). The CDR3 totals 13 residues. Between the trimmed V and J ends, which lost 1 base and 6 bases, there was a span of 13 bases. The CDR3 DNA follows: TGTGCCTGGAGTGGGGGGTGGGGAGGCGAGCAGTACTTC. It encodes CAWSGGWGGEQYF.

The rearrangement links TRBV9 to TRBJ1-3; D possibly corresponds to TRBD1 (6 bases). CDR3 size: 15 residues. Trimming pared 0 bases from V and 2 bases from J, leaving 9 bases between. Germline values: CDR1 SGDLS, CDR2 YYNGEE. The CDR3 loop reads CASSVAGTPGNTIYF. CDR3 coding DNA: TGTGCCAGCAGCGTAGCCGGGACACCTGGAAACACCATATATTTT. The variable domain in full, completed from reference TRBV9 and TRBJ1-3, reads DSGVTQTPKHLITATGQRVTLRCSPRSGDLSVYWYQQSLDQGLQFLIQYYNGEERAKGNILERFSAQQFPDLHSELNLSSLELGDSALYFCASSVAGTPGNTIYFGEGSWLTVV.

CDR3 nucleotides: TGTGCCAGCAGCGCCCAAACTCTCCGGGATTGGAATGAGCAGTTCTTC. It specifies CASSAQTLRDWNEQFF. The rearrangement uses TRBV5-4 and TRBJ2-1; possible D gene TRBD2, 5 bases. Germline loops: CDR1 SGHNT, CDR2 YYREEE (reference sequence). Trimming left V 4 bases short and J 7 bases short, with 21 bases between. This CDR3 contains 16 residues. Using reference TRBV5-4 and TRBJ2-1 for the parts outside the CDR3, the full variable domain is ETGVTQSPTHLIKTRGQQVTLRCSSQSGHNTVSWYQQALGQGPQFIFQYYREEENGRGNFPPRFSGLQFPNYSSELNVNALELDDSALYLCASSAQTLRDWNEQFFGPGTRLTVL.

This clone has more than one count but fewer than ten. The rearrangement links TRBV6-5 to TRBJ1-4, with D unclear. The CDR3 runs 13 residues. V was shortened by 5 bases and J by 8 bases, with 12 bases between the two germline ends. CDR1 is MNHEY and CDR2 is SVGAGI in the germline V gene. The CDR3 DNA is TGTGCCAGCAGTAATACCGGGAGGGAAAAACTGTTTTTT. Translated, it gives CASSNTGREKLFF.

The genes are TRBV5-1 and TRBJ2-7, with TRBD1 as a possible D gene (6 bases). Germline V gene data show CDR1 as SGHRS and CDR2 as YFSETQ. The V end was cut by 3 bases, the J end by 2 bases, with 12 bases between. CDR3 length: 14 amino acids. The CDR3 bases are TGCGCCAGCAGCTCTGAGGGGGTCGCCTACGAGCAGTACTTC. Protein product: CASSSEGVAYEQYF.

The chain links TRBV7-9 to TRBJ2-6, with D possibly being TRBD2 (5 bases). The CDR3 runs 15 residues. Between the trimmed V and J ends, which lost 3 bases and 2 bases, there was a span of 8 bases. Germline CDR1 SEHNR, CDR2 FQNEAQ (reference sequence). CDR3 in amino acids: CASSFDGAGANVLTF. CDR3 nucleotides: TGTGCCAGCAGCTTTGACGGGGCTGGGGCCAACGTCCTGACTTTC.

In this sample, this clone turned up a few times. This chain links TRBV6-5 with TRBJ2-5; TRBD2 is a possible D gene (7 bases). This CDR3 has 14 residues. Per the germline V gene, CDR1 is MNHEY and CDR2 is SVGAGI. The germline V and J ends were trimmed by 7 bases and 2 bases, with 14 bases remaining between them. This CDR3 is CASIKGGWQETQYF. CDR3 DNA sequence: TGTGCCAGCATTAAGGGGGGGTGGCAAGAGACCCAGTACTTC.

This rearrangement joins TRBV12-3 or TRBV12-4 to TRBJ2-7; 10 bases fit TRBD2. Unmatched junction bases numbered 2, after V lost 3 bases and J lost 6 bases. The CDR3 has 13 amino acids. CDR3 in amino acids: CASSFLAGGEQYF. The CDR3 nucleotides read TGTGCCAGCAGTTTTTTAGCGGGAGGCGAGCAGTACTTC.

The gene calls are TRBV29-1 and TRBJ1-1; 9 bases match TRBD1. The CDR3 sequence is 13 residues long. The J segment lost 7 bases and the V segment lost 7 bases, leaving 10 bases of the junction unmatched. Germline lookup yields CDR1 SQVTM and CDR2 ANQGSEA. Here the CDR3 reads CSAPGQGGGEAFF. CDR3 coding DNA: TGCAGCGCGCCGGGACAGGGAGGTGGTGAAGCTTTCTTT.

The V and J genes are TRBV19 and TRBJ1-2, with 7 positions matching TRBD1. V was pared by 3 bases and J by 1 base, with 14 bases of the junction left unmatched. The CDR3 contains 18 residues. CDR1 and CDR2 from the germline V gene are LNHDA and SQIVND (reference sequence). The CDR3 sequence is CASSIRGQLNLINYGYTF. CDR3 DNA: TGTGCCAGTAGTATCCGGGGACAGCTCAATCTAATTAACTATGGCTACACCTTC.

This clone showed up just once. This chain uses TRBV7-2 with TRBJ1-5; D perhaps matches TRBD1 (5 bases). This CDR3 comprises 15 residues. Germline loops: CDR1 SGHTA, CDR2 FQGNSA. V was pared by 5 bases and J by 3 bases, with 14 bases between. The CDR3 DNA reads as TGTGCCAGCAGCCCCACCATAGGGGTCAATCAGCCCCAGCATTTT. Its protein product is CASSPTIGVNQPQHF.

The chain joins TRBV2 to TRBJ1-3; possibly TRBD1 for D (5 bases). The germline V gene encodes CDR1 SNHLY and CDR2 FYNNEI. V was clipped by 8 bases and J by 4 bases, with 9 bases between them. The CDR3 is made up of 12 amino acids. The CDR3: CASFRGGNTIYF. The CDR3 nucleotides read TGTGCCAGCTTCCGGGGGGGAAACACCATATATTTT.

This clone was found once. This chain links TRBV10-1 with TRBJ2-3, with D unresolved. The CDR3 runs to 15 residues. V gave up 3 bases and J gave up 2 bases, with 12 bases separating them. The germline gives CDR1 WNHNN, CDR2 SYGVQD (reference sequence). Here the CDR3 DNA reads TGCGCCAGCAGTGAAACGATACAACCCACAGATACGCAGTATTTT. Translating gives CASSETIQPTDTQYF.

The V call is TRBV2, the J call TRBJ2-3; possibly TRBD1 for D (5 bases). The CDR3 is made up of 15 amino acids. Trimming pared 5 bases from V and 4 bases from J, leaving 16 bases between. CDR1 is SNHLY and CDR2 is FYNNEI in the germline V gene. As DNA, the CDR3 is TGTGCCAGCAGTCCATCTCCTGGGGCTGCAGATACGCAGTATTTT. As protein: CASSPSPGAADTQYF.

J is TRBJ1-1 and V is TRBV19, with a weak D call TRBD1 (6 bases). The CDR3 is 13 residues long. The germline CDR1 and CDR2 sequences are LNHDA and SQIVND (reference sequence). Trimming stripped 6 bases from V and 1 base from J, with 9 bases between. Written as DNA, the CDR3 is TGTGCCAGTAGCCGGGACAAGAACACTGAAGCTTTCTTT. This sequence encodes CASSRDKNTEAFF.

CDR3 protein: CAWSVLRTLGGVYNSPLHF. The CDR3, as DNA: TGTGCCTGGAGTGTACTGCGGACTCTGGGGGGGGTGTATAATTCACCCCTCCACTTT. The chain has TRBV30 and TRBJ1-6; D is perhaps TRBD1 (5 bases). In germline, CDR1 is GTSNPN, CDR2 SVGIG (reference sequence). The CDR3 is 19 residues long. V lost 0 bases, J lost 4 bases, and 22 bases lay in between.

The V gene is TRBV7-3, the J gene TRBJ2-2; a weak D match, TRBD2 (5 bases). The CDR3 is made up of 15 amino acids. Germline V gene sequence: CDR1 SGHTA, CDR2 FQGTGA. With 1 base removed from V and 1 base from J, the gap between germline ends came to 7 bases. The CDR3 DNA sequence: TGTGCCAGCAGCTTAATGGGAGAGAACACCGGGGAGCTGTTTTTT. Translation gives CASSLMGENTGELFF.

The CDR3 is CASSWRQGTNEQYF. The CDR3 region has the DNA TGTGCCAGCAGCTGGAGACAGGGGACTAACGAGCAGTACTTC. This sequence joins TRBV7-6 and TRBJ2-7; D possibly corresponds to TRBD1 (8 bases). The CDR3 has 14 amino acids. Germline V lookup: CDR1 SGHVS, CDR2 FNYEAQ. V lost 4 bases and J 5 bases, leaving 15 bases between the germline ends.

The J gene is TRBJ2-1, the V gene TRBV24-1; 8 bases agree with TRBD2. Trimming removed 9 bases from V and 2 bases from J; junction bases left unmatched: 8. Germline V gene data show CDR1 as KGHDR and CDR2 as SFDVKD. The CDR3 sequence is 15 residues long. The CDR3 bases are TGTGCCACCTCAGCAGCGGGAGATGCCTACAATGAGCAGTTCTTC. It encodes CATSAAGDAYNEQFF.

The genes are TRBV2 and TRBJ2-7; 11 nucleotides align to TRBD2. Germline values: CDR1 SNHLY, CDR2 FYNNEI. The CDR3 extends over 16 amino acids. V gave up 7 bases and J gave up 7 bases; unmatched junction bases: 15. The CDR3 DNA sequence: TGTGCCAGCATCCCAGGTGGGACTAGCGGAGGGGGAGAGCAGTACTTC. Its protein is CASIPGGTSGGGEQYF.

This chain uses TRBV2 with TRBJ1-5; 9 bases are a match to TRBD1. CDR1 and CDR2 (germline): SNHLY, FYNNEI. The CDR3 has 14 amino acids. V lost 6 bases, J lost 5 bases, and 5 bases stayed unmatched. This CDR3 is CASSKDRGDQPQHF. The CDR3 DNA reads as TGTGCCAGCAGCAAGGACAGGGGTGATCAGCCCCAGCATTTT.

The chain recombines TRBV7-3 with TRBJ2-5; D is uncertain. Per germline, CDR1 SGHTA and CDR2 FQGTGA. V was shortened by 2 bases and J by 5 bases, with 9 bases between the two germline ends. CDR3 size: 13 residues. The CDR3 DNA sequence: TGTGCCAGCAGCTTATTCCCTCGGGAGACCCAGTACTTC. Translated, it gives CASSLFPRETQYF.

This chain connects TRBV19 to TRBJ2-7; TRBD1 matches 9 bases. J lost 0 bases, V lost 5 bases, and 5 bases had no gene match. The V gene's germline CDR1 is LNHDA and CDR2 SQIVND (reference sequence). This CDR3 has 15 amino acids. In DNA form, the CDR3 reads TGTGCCAGTAGTTCCGGGACAGGGAGCTCCTACGAGCAGTACTTC. Amino acid sequence: CASSSGTGSSYEQYF.

The table lists this clone with a few counts. The gene calls are TRBV6-1 and TRBJ2-7; D is ambiguous. V was clipped by 4 bases and J by 6 bases, with 16 bases between them. The germline V gene has CDR1 MNHNS and CDR2 SASEGT. The CDR3 is made up of 14 amino acids. The CDR3 bases are TGTGCCAGCAGTGGAGCCGAAGTTTCGGGCGAGCAGTACTTC. This gives the protein CASSGAEVSGEQYF.

V gene TRBV7-2 combines with J gene TRBJ2-7; TRBD2 matches at 8 bases. V trimming: 0 bases; J trimming: 5 bases; junction bases outside the gene matches: 3. CDR3 length equals 14 residues. Germline V gives CDR1 SGHTA, CDR2 FQGNSA. CDR3 region: CASSLAAGANEQYF. The CDR3 DNA is TGTGCCAGCAGCTTAGCAGCGGGAGCCAACGAGCAGTACTTC.